A selection of T cell receptor beta chains follows, all from one sample in a study of blood T cell repertoires in COVID-19. Here immunoSEQ multiplex PCR was the method, and the copy in TCRdb shows in-frame clones only, minus some. Among roughly 200,000 clones listed, about 81% were seen once. The source material was peripheral blood. All receptors derive from a woman older than 75 with COVID-19, enrolled during active disease. CDR3s include the opening cysteine and the closing phenylalanine or tryptophan. The D gene is left open where the match is weak. Not every row has a clone size; where given, it reads once, few, many or a size class.

>TRBJ2-7|.|once|TRBV21-1
TGTGCCAGCAGCAGTCCGGGACAGGGGGCCCCCGAGCAGTACTTC
CASSSPGQGAPEQYF
>TRBJ2-7|TRBD2|.|TRBV2
TGTGCCAGCAGGAAGGGACTAGCCTACGAGCAGTACTTC
CASRKGLAYEQYF
>TRBJ2-7|TRBD2|once|TRBV5-1
TGCGCCAGCAGCTTCGATAGCGGGCCCTACGAGCAGTACTTC
CASSFDSGPYEQYF
>TRBJ2-7|TRBD2|many|TRBV4-2
TGTGCCAGCAGCCAAGATTGGACTAGCGGGATCTACGAGCAGTACTTC
CASSQDWTSGIYEQYF
>TRBJ1-3|.|.|TRBV7-9
TGTGCCAGCAGCCCAGACCGGCCCCTAGGTACTGGAAACACCATATATTTT
CASSPDRPLGTGNTIYF
>TRBJ1-1|.|once|TRBV11-2
TGTGCCAGCAGCTTAAAAGTCCGGGAAACTTTCTTT
CASSLKVRETFF
>TRBJ1-1|TRBD1|few|TRBV24-1
TGTGCCACCAGTGATCAACGGACAGGGGGCAAGGAAGCTTTCTTT
CATSDQRTGGKEAFF
>TRBJ2-7|.|.|TRBV12-3/TRBV12-4
TGTGCCAGCAGTTTAAAGGGGTCCCACGAGCAGTACTTC
CASSLKGSHEQYF
>TRBJ2-5|.|many|TRBV5-8
TGTGCCAGCAGCTTCACCAGAGAGACCCAGTACTTC
CASSFTRETQYF
>TRBJ2-7|TRBD1|.|TRBV18
TGTGCCAGCTCGCCTAACCTGGGACAGGGGGTCTCCTACGAGCAGTACTTC
CASSPNLGQGVSYEQYF
>TRBJ2-3|.|.|TRBV28
TGTGCCAGCAGTTTAGCGAATACGCAGTATTTT
CASSLANTQYF
>TRBJ2-1|.|.|TRBV19
TGTGCCAGTAGTAAGGGGCTTTACTACAATGAGCAGTTCTTC
CASSKGLYYNEQFF
>TRBJ1-2|.|.|TRBV9
TGTGCCAGCAGCGCACCGAACGTGAGGAGCTATGGCTACACCTTC
CASSAPNVRSYGYTF
>TRBJ2-3|TRBD1|.|TRBV27
TGTGCCAGCAGTCTGGGGTCGGGACAGCCCGCTAATACGCAGTATTTT
CASSLGSGQPANTQYF
>TRBJ2-6|TRBD1|.|TRBV19
TGTGCCAGTAGTATGGCAGGGGGCCCCTCTGGGGCCAACGTCCTGACTTTC
CASSMAGGPSGANVLTF
>TRBJ2-1|TRBD1|few|TRBV7-9
TGTGCCAGCAGGGGGGGACAGGTCCCCAATGAGCAGTTCTTC
CASRGGQVPNEQFF
>TRBJ2-7|.|few|TRBV21-1
TGTGCCAGCCTGACCCCCGGGACAGAGAGCTCCTACGAGCAGTACTTC
CASLTPGTESSYEQYF
>TRBJ1-6|.|.|TRBV7-2
TGTGCCAGCAGCTTTTCAGGGTCCCCTAATAATTCACCCCTCCACTTT
CASSFSGSPNNSPLHF
>TRBJ2-1|TRBD2|.|TRBV3-1/TRBV3-2
TGTGCCAGCAGCCAAGATATACCGACTAGCGGTCAAAGCTCCTACAATGAGCAGTTCTTC
CASSQDIPTSGQSSYNEQFF
>TRBJ2-1|TRBD1|.|TRBV5-1
TGCGCCAGCAGATATCGGGACAGGGCACTAGATGAGCAGTTCTTC
CASRYRDRALDEQFF